The rows below give T cell receptor beta chains drawn from one sample of a study of T cell responses to AZD1222 COVID-19 vaccine. Repertoires were generated with immunoSEQ multiplex PCR, while TCRdb's copy carries only in-frame clones and drops some. The table has 65,000 to 95,000 clones, about 88% seen once. The sequences come from peripheral blood, collected on day 0 of AZD1222 vaccination. The source is an adult in good health. CDR3s include the opening cysteine and the closing phenylalanine or tryptophan. Fields, in order: D gene, V gene, J gene, CDR3 protein, CDR3 DNA. A D gene is named only where the DNA matches it firmly.

D gene: .; V gene: TRBV5-1; J gene: TRBJ1-1; CDR3 protein: CASSSQAGFNTEAFF; CDR3 DNA: TGCGCCAGCAGCTCACAGGCAGGATTTAACACTGAAGCTTTCTTT
D gene: TRBD2; V gene: TRBV6-2/TRBV6-3; J gene: TRBJ2-2; CDR3 protein: CASRYTGLAGGNTGELFF; CDR3 DNA: TGTGCCAGCAGATACACGGGACTAGCGGGGGGGAACACCGGGGAGCTGTTTTTT
D gene: .; V gene: TRBV11-2; J gene: TRBJ2-7; CDR3 protein: CASSLEVSSYEQYF; CDR3 DNA: TGTGCCAGCAGCTTAGAAGTGAGTTCCTACGAGCAGTACTTC
D gene: .; V gene: TRBV6-2/TRBV6-3; J gene: TRBJ2-1; CDR3 protein: CASSYWFSGERRFF; CDR3 DNA: TGTGCCAGCAGTTACTGGTTTTCGGGGGAGCGGCGGTTCTTC
D gene: TRBD2; V gene: TRBV11-3; J gene: TRBJ2-1; CDR3 protein: CASSPGRTSFSDEQFF; CDR3 DNA: TGTGCCAGCAGCCCTGGAAGGACTAGTTTTAGTGATGAGCAGTTCTTC
D gene: .; V gene: TRBV6-5; J gene: TRBJ1-3; CDR3 protein: CASSYSGGLRNTIYF; CDR3 DNA: TGTGCCAGCAGTTACTCGGGGGGCCTAAGAAACACCATATATTTT
D gene: .; V gene: TRBV30; J gene: TRBJ2-4; CDR3 protein: CAWSGENIQYF; CDR3 DNA: TGTGCCTGGAGTGGGGAAAACATTCAGTACTTC
D gene: .; V gene: TRBV15; J gene: TRBJ2-5; CDR3 protein: CATSRDSETQYF; CDR3 DNA: TGTGCCACCAGCAGAGATTCGGAGACCCAGTACTTC
D gene: TRBD2; V gene: TRBV11-3; J gene: TRBJ2-3; CDR3 protein: CASSLVAGGKDTQYF; CDR3 DNA: TGTGCCAGCAGCTTAGTAGCGGGGGGGAAGGATACGCAGTATTTT
D gene: .; V gene: TRBV12-3/TRBV12-4; J gene: TRBJ2-4; CDR3 protein: CASSLSDIQYF; CDR3 DNA: TGTGCCAGCAGTTTGTCAGACATTCAGTACTTC
D gene: TRBD2; V gene: TRBV7-2; J gene: TRBJ2-1; CDR3 protein: CASSSQLAGWFF; CDR3 DNA: TGTGCCAGCAGCTCTCAACTAGCGGGGTGGTTCTTC